This T cell receptor (beta chain) derives from a study of T-cell reconstitution after alpha-beta-depleted transplantation in children. General study points: Approximately two months post-transplant, alpha-beta T cells reportedly originated from several hundred expanded graft clones. After transplant, high TCRbeta diversity at day 60 in some patients arose from surviving recipient T cells and thymic progenitors.

Concerning this clonotype: The antigen is not known.

V lost 0 bases and J 4 bases, leaving 12 bases between the germline ends. This CDR3 comprises 16 residues. During its preparation, the TCRbeta library received unique molecular identifiers. TCRdb re-called the PCR reads through MiXCR, storing one row per CDR3 protein. This sample carries some 310,000 distinct CDR3 sequences, approximately 20% of them seen once, and the ten largest clones take around 9.9%. The input for sequencing was PBMCs, mostly from graft donor cells, taken 180 days after TCRalphabeta/CD19-depleted stem cell transplant. The clonotype comes from a male patient younger than 18 who had a stem cell transplant for acute lymphoblastic leukemia, so the T cells may come from the graft donor. This chain links TRBV12-3 or TRBV12-4 with TRBJ2-2; tentative D call: TRBD1 (5 bases). The CDR3 sequence is CASSLAGRVGTGELFF. CDR3 nucleotides: TGTGCCAGCAGTTTAGCAGGCAGGGTAGGCACCGGGGAGCTGTTTTTT.